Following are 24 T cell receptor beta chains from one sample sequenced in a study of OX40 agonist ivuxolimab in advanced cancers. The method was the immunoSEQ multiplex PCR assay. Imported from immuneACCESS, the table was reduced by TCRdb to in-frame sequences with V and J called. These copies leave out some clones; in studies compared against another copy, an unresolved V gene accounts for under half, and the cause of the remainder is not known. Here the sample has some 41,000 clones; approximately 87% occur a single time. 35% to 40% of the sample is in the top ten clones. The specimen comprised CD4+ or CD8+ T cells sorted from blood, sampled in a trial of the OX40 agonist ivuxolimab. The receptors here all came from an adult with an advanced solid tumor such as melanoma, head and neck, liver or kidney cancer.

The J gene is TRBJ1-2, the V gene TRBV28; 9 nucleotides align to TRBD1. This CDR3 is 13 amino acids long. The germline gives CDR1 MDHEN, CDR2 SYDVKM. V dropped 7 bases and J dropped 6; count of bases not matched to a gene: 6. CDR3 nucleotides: TGTGCCAGCAATGGGGGACAGGGAGATGGCTACACCTTC. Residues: CASNGGQGDGYTF.

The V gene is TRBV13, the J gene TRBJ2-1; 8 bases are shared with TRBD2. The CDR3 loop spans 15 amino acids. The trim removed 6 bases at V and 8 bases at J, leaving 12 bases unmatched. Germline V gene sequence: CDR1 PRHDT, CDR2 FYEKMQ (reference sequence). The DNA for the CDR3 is TGTGCCAGCAGTTACTCGCGCGGGACTAGGGATGAGCAGTTCTTC. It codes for CASSYSRGTRDEQFF.

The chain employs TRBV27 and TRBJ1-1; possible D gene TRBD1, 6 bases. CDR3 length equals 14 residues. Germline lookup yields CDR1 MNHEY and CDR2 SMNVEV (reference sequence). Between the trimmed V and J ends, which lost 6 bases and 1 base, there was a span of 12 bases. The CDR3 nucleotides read TGTGCCAGCAGACAGGGCCAAACGAACACTGAAGCTTTCTTT. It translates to CASRQGQTNTEAFF.

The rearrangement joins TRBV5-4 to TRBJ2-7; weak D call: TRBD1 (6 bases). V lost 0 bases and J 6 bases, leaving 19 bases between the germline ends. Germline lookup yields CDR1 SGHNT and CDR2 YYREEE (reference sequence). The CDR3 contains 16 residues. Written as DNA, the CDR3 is TGTGCCAGCAGCTTGGCAGGACAGCTTGGGTATGGCGAGCAGTACTTC. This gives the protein CASSLAGQLGYGEQYF.

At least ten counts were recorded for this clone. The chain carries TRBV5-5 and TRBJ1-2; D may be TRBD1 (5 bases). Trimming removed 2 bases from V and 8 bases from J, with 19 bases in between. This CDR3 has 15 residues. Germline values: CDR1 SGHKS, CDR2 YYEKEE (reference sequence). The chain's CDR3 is CASSFLLGASGGYTF. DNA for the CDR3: TGTGCCAGCAGCTTTTTGTTAGGGGCATCGGGAGGCTACACCTTC. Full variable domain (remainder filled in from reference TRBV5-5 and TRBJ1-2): DAGVTQSPTHLIKTRGQQVTLRCSPISGHKSVSWYQQVLGQGPQFIFQYYEKEERGRGNFPDRFSARQFPNYSSELNVNALLLGDSALYLCASSFLLGASGGYTFGSGTRLTVV.

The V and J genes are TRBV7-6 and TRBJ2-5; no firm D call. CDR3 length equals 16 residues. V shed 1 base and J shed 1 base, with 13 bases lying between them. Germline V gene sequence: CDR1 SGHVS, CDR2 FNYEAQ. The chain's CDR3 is CASSLELVGSQETQYF. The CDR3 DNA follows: TGTGCCAGCAGCTTAGAGTTGGTTGGTAGCCAAGAGACCCAGTACTTC. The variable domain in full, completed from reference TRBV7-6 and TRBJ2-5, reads GAGVSQSPRYKVTKRGQDVALRCDPISGHVSLYWYRQALGQGPEFLTYFNYEAQQDKSGLPNDRFSAERPEGSISTLTIQRTEQRDSAMYRCASSLELVGSQETQYFGPGTRLLVL.

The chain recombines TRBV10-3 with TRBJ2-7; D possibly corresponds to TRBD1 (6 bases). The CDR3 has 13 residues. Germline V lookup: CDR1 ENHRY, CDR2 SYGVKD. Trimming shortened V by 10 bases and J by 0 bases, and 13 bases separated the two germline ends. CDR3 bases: TGTGCCACCCGACAGGAGAGCTCCTACGAGCAGTACTTC. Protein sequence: CATRQESSYEQYF.

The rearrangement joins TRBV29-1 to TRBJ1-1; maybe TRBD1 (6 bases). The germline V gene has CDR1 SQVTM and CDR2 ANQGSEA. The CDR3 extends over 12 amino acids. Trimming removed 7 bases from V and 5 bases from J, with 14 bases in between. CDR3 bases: TGCAGCGGAACAGGGTGGAGGACTGAAGCTTTCTTT. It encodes CSGTGWRTEAFF. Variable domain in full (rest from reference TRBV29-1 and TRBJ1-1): SAVISQKPSRDICQRGTSLTIQCQVDSQVTMMFWYRQQPGQSLTLIATANQGSEATYESGFVIDKFPISRPNLTFSTLTVSNMSPEDSSIYLCSGTGWRTEAFFGQGTRLTVV.

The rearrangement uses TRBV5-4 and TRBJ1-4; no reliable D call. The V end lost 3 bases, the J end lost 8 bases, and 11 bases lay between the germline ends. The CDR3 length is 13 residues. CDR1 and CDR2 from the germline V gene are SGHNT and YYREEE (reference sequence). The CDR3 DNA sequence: TGTGCCAGCAGCTCAGATAACGGCGAAAAACTGTTTTTT. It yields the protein CASSSDNGEKLFF.

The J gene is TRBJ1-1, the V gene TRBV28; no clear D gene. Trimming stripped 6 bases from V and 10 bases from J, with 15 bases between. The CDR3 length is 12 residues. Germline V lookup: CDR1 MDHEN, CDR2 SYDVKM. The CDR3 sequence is CASSEPAKGAFF. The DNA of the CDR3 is TGTGCCAGCAGCGAACCGGCCAAAGGAGCTTTCTTT.

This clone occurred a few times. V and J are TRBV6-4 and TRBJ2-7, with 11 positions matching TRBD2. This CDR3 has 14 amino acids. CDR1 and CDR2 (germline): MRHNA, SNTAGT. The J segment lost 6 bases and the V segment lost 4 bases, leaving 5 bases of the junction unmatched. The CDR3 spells CASSAVAGGPEQYF. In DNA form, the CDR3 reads TGTGCCAGCAGTGCGGTAGCGGGAGGGCCCGAGCAGTACTTC.

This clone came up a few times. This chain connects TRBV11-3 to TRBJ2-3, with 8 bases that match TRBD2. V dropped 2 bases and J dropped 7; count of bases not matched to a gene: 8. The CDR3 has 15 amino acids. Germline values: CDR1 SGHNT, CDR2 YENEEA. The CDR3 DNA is TGTGCCAGCAGCTTAACGAGCGGGAGCCGATATACGCAGTATTTT. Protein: CASSLTSGSRYTQYF.

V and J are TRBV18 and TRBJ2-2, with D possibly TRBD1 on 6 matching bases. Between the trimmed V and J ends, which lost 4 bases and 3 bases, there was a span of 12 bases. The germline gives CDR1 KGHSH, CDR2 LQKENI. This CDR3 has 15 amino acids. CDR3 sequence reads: CASSQTGPYTGELFF. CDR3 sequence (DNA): TGTGCCAGCTCACAAACAGGGCCGTACACCGGGGAGCTGTTTTTT.

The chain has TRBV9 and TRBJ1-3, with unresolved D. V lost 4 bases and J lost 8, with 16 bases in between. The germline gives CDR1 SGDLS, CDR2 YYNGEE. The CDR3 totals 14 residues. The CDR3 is CASSPRLGRHTIYF. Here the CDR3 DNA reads TGTGCCAGCAGCCCCCGGTTGGGCCGGCACACCATATATTTT.

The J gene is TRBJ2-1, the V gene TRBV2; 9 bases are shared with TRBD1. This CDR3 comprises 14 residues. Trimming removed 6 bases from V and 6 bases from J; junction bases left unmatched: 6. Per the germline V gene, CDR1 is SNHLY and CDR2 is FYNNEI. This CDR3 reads CASRPGQGVNEQFF. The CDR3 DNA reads TGTGCCAGCAGACCGGGACAGGGAGTCAATGAGCAGTTCTTC.

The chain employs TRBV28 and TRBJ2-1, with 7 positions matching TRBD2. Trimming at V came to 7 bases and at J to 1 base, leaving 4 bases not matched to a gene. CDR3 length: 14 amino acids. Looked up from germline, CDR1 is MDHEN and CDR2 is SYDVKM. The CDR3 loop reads CASISGVSYNEQFF. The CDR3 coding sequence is TGTGCCAGCATAAGCGGGGTATCCTACAATGAGCAGTTCTTC.

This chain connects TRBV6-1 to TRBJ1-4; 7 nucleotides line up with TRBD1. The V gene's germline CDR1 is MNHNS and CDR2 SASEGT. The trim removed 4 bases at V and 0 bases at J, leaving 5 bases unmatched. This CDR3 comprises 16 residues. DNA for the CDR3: TGTGCCAGCAGTGCGTTCACAGGGGCAACTAATGAAAAACTGTTTTTT. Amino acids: CASSAFTGATNEKLFF.

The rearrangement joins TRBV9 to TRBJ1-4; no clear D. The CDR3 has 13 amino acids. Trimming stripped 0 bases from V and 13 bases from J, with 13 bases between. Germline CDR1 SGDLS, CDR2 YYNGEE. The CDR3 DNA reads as TGTGCCAGCAGCGTAGAGGAAAAAGGAGGACTGTTTTTT. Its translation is CASSVEEKGGLFF.

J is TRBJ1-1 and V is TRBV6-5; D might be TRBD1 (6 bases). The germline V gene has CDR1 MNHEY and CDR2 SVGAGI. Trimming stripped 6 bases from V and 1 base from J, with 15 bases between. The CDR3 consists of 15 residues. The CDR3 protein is CASRSDSGPNTEAFF. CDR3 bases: TGTGCCAGCAGATCGGACAGTGGACCGAACACTGAAGCTTTCTTT.

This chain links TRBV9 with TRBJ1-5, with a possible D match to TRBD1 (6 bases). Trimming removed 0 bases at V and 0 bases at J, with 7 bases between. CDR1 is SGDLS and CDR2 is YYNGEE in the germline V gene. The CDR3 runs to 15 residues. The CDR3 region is CASSVEGDSNQPQHF. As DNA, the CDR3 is TGTGCCAGCAGCGTAGAGGGGGATAGCAATCAGCCCCAGCATTTT.

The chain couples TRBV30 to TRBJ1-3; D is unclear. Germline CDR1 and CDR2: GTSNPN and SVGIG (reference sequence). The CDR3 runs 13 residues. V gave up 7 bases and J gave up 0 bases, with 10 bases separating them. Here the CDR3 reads CAYPPNSGNTIYF. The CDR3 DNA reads TGTGCCTACCCCCCCAACTCTGGAAACACCATATATTTT.

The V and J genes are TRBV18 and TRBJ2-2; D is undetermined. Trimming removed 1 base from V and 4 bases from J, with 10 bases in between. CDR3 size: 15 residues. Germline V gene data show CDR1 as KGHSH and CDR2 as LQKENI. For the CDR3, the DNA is TGTGCCAGCTCACCACGTGGATTAGGCACCGGGGAGCTGTTTTTT. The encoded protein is CASSPRGLGTGELFF.

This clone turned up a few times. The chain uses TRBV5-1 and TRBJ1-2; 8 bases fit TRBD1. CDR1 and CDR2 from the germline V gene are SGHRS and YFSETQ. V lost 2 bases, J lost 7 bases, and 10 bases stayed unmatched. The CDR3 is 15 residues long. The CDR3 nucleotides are TGCGCCAGCAGCTTCCAAGGACAGGGAGGTGGTGGCTACACCTTC. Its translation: CASSFQGQGGGGYTF.

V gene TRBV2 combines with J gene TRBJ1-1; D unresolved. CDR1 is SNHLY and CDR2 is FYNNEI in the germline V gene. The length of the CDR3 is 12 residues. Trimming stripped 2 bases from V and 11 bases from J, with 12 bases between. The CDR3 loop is CASSETTTEAFF. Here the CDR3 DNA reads TGTGCCAGCAGTGAAACAACAACAGAGGCTTTCTTT. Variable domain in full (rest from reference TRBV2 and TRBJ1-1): EPEVTQTPSHQVTQMGQEVILRCVPISNHLYFYWYRQILGQKVEFLVSFYNNEISEKSEIFDDQFSVERPDGSNFTLKIRSTKLEDSAMYFCASSETTTEAFFGQGTRLTVV.